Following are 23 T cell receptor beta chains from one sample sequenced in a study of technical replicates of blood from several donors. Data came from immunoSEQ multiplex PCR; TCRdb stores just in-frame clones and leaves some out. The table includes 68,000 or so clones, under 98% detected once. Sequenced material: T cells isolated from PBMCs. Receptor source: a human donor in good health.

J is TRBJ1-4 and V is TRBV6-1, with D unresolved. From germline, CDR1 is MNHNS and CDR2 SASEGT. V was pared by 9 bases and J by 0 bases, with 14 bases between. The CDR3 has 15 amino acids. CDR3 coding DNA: TGTGCCAGTAGTACTCTTTCTGCAACTAATGAAAAACTGTTTTTT. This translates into CASSTLSATNEKLFF.

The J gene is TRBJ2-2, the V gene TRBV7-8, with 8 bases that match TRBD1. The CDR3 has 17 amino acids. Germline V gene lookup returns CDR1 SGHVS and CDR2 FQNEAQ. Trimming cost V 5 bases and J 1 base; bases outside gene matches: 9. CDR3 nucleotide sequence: TGTGCCAGCAGCCCGGACAGGGTGTTGTTGAACACCGGGGAGCTGTTTTTT. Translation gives CASSPDRVLLNTGELFF. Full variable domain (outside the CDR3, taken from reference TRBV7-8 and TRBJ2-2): GAGVSQSPRYKVAKRGQDVALRCDPISGHVSLFWYQQALGQGPEFLTYFQNEAQLDKSGLPSDRFFAERPEGSVSTLKIQRTQQEDSAVYLCASSPDRVLLNTGELFFGEGSRLTVL.

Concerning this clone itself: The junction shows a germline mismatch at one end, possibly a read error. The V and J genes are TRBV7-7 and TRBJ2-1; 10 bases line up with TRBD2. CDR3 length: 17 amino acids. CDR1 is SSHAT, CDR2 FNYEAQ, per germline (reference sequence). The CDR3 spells CASSPSISGRLRNEQFF. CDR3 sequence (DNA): TGTGCTAGCAGCCCATCGATTAGCGGGAGGCTTCGCAATGAGCAGTTCTTC. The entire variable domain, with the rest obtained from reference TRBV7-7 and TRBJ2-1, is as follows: GAGVSQSPRYKVTKRGQDVTLRCDPISSHATLYWYQQALGQGPEFLTYFNYEAQPDKSGLPSDRFSAERPEGSISTLTIQRTEQRDSAMYRCASSPSISGRLRNEQFFGPGTRLTVL.

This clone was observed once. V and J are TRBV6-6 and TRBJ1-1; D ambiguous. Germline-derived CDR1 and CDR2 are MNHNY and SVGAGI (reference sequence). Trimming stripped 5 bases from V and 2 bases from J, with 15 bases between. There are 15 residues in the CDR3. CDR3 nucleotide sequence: TGTGCCAGCAGTGGAAGGACGGGGATTAACACTGAAGCTTTCTTT. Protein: CASSGRTGINTEAFF.

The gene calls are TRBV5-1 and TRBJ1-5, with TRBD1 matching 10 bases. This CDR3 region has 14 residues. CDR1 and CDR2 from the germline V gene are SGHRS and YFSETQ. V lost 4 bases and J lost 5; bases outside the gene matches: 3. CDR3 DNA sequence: TGCGCCAGCAGCCCCGGGACAGGGGATCAGCCCCAGCATTTT. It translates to CASSPGTGDQPQHF.

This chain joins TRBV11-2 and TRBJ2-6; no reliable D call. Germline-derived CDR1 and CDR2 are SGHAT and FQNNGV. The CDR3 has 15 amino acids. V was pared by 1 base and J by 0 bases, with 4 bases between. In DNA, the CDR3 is TGTGCCAGCAGCTTAGCCTACTCTGGGGCCAACGTCCTGACTTTC. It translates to CASSLAYSGANVLTF.

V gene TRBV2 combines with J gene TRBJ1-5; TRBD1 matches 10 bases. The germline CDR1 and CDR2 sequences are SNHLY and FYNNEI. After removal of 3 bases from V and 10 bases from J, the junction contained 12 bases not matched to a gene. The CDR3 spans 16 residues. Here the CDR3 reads CASSDHWTGGGSPQHF. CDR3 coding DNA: TGTGCCAGCAGTGACCATTGGACAGGGGGTGGATCACCCCAGCATTTT.

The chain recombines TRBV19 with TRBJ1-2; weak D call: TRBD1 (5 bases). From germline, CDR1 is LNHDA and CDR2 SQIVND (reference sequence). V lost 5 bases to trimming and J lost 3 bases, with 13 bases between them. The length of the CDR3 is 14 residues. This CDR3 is CASSRAGNDYGYTF. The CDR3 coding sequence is TGTGCCAGTAGTCGGGCAGGGAATGACTATGGCTACACCTTC.

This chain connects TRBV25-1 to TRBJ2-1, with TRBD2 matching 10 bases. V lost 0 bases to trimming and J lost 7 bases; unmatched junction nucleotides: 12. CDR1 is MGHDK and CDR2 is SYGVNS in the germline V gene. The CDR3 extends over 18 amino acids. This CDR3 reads CASSEYLQSGRADNEQFF. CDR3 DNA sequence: TGTGCCAGCAGTGAATATCTCCAGAGCGGGAGGGCCGATAATGAGCAGTTCTTC.

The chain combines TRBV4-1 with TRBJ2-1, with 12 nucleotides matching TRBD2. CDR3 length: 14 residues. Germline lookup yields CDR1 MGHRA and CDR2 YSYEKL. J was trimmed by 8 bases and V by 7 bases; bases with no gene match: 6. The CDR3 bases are TGCGCCAGCAACTGGGGACTAGCGGGCCATGAGCAGTTCTTC. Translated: CASNWGLAGHEQFF.

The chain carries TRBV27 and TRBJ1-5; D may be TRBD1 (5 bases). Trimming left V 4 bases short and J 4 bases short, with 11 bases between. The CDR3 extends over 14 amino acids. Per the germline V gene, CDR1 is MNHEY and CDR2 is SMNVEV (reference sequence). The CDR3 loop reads CASSSIGANQPQHF. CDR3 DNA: TGTGCCAGCAGTTCCATAGGGGCAAATCAGCCCCAGCATTTT.

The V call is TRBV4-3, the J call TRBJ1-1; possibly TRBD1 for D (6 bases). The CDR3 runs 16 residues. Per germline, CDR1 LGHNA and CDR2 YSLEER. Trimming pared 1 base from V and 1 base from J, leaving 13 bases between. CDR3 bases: TGCGCCAGCAGCCAAGGAGGCAGGGGATCGAACACTGAAGCTTTCTTT. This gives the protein CASSQGGRGSNTEAFF.

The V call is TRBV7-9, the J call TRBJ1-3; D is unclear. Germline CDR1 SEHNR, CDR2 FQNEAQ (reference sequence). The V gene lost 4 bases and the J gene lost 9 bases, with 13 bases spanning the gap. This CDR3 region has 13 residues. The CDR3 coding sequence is TGTGCCAGCAGCTCCCTTCAGGTGGGCACCATATATTTT. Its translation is CASSSLQVGTIYF.

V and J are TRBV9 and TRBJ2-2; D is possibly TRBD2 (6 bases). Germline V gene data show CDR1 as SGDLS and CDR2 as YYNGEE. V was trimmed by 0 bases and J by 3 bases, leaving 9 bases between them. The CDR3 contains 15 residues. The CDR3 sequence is CASSVAGGYTGELFF. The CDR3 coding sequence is TGTGCCAGCAGCGTAGCCGGGGGATACACCGGGGAGCTGTTTTTT.

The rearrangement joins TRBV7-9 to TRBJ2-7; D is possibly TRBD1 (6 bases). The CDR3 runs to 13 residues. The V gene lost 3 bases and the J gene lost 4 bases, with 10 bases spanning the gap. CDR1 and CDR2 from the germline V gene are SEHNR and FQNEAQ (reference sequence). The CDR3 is CASSFRQVYEQYF. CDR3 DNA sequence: TGTGCCAGCAGCTTCAGACAGGTTTACGAGCAGTACTTC. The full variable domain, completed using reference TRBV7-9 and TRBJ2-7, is DTGVSQNPRHKITKRGQNVTFRCDPISEHNRLYWYRQTLGQGPEFLTYFQNEAQLEKSRLLSDRFSAERPKGSFSTLEIQRTEQGDSAMYLCASSFRQVYEQYFGPGTRLTVT.

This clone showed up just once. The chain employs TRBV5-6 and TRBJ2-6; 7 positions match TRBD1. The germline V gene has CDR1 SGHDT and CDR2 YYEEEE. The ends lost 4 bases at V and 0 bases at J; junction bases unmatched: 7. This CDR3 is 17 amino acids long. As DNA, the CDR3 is TGTGCCAGCAGCCGTCCGGGACAGACCTCTGGGGCCAACGTCCTGACTTTC. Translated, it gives CASSRPGQTSGANVLTF.

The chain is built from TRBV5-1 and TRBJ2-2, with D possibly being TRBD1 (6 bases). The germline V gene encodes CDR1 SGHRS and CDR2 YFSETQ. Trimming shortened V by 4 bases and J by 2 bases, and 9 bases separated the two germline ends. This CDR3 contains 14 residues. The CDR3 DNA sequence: TGCGCCAGCAGCCCGACAGGAAACACCGGGGAGCTGTTTTTT. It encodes CASSPTGNTGELFF.

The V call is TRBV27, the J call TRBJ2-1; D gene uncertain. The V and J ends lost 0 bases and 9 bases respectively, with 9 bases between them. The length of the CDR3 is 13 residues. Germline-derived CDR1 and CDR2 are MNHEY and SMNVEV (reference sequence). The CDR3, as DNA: TGTGCCAGCAGTTTATCATCGCGTGGTGAGCAGTTCTTC. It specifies CASSLSSRGEQFF.

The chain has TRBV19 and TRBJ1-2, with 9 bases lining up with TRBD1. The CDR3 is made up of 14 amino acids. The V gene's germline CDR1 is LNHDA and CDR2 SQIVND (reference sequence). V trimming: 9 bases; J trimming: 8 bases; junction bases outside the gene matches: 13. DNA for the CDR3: TGTGCCAGCCAAACCCGGACAGGGGAAAGAGGCTACACCTTC. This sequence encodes CASQTRTGERGYTF.

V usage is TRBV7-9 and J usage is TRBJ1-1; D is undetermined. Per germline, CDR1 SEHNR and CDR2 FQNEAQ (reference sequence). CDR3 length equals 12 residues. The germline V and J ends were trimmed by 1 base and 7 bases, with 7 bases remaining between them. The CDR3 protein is CASSLVTYEAFF. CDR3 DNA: TGTGCCAGCAGCTTAGTAACCTATGAAGCTTTCTTT.

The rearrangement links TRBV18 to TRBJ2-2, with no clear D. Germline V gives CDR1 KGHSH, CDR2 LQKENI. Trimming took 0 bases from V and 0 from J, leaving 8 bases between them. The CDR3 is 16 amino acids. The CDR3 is CASSPPGRTNTGELFF. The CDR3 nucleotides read TGTGCCAGCTCACCACCAGGCAGGACGAACACCGGGGAGCTGTTTTTT. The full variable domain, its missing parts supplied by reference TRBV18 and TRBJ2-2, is NAGVMQNPRHLVRRRGQEARLRCSPMKGHSHVYWYRQLPEEGLKFMVYLQKENIIDESGMPKERFSAEFPKEGPSILRIQQVVRGDSAAYFCASSPPGRTNTGELFFGEGSRLTVL.

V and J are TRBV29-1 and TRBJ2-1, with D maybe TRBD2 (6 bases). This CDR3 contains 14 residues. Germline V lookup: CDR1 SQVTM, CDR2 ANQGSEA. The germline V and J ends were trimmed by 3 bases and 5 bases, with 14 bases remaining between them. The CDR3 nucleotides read TGCAGCGTTGAGGAGCTAGCGAGGGACAATGAGCAGTTCTTC. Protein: CSVEELARDNEQFF.

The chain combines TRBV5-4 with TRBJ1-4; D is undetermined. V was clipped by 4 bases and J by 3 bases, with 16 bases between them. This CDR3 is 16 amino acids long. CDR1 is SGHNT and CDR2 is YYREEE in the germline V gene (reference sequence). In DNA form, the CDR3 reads TGTGCCAGCAGCCCCCTGCGGCCAGCCTCTAATGAAAAACTGTTTTTT. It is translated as CASSPLRPASNEKLFF. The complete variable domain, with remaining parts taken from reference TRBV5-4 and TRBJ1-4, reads ETGVTQSPTHLIKTRGQQVTLRCSSQSGHNTVSWYQQALGQGPQFIFQYYREEENGRGNFPPRFSGLQFPNYSSELNVNALELDDSALYLCASSPLRPASNEKLFFGSGTQLSVL.